This T cell receptor beta chain was sequenced for a study of shared clonotypes between healthy human individuals. This clone was seen a few times. Naive CD8 populations comprised CD45RO-negative cells positively selected for CCR7, excluding terminally differentiated effector memory CD45RA+ cells. This CDR3 comprises 13 residues. Between the trimmed V and J ends, which lost 2 bases and 11 bases, there was a span of 14 bases. Looked up from germline, CDR1 is SEHNR and CDR2 is FQNEAQ (reference sequence). An assay was performed, and its level was deep. Produced via immunoSEQ multiplex PCR; TCRdb's table is partial and in-frame only. The table records some 740,000 clones, nearly 95% of them present only once.

The chain employs TRBV7-9 and TRBJ2-3; no clear D gene. Sequencing was done on a sample of naive CD8+ T cells sorted from blood. This TCR was sampled from a man aged 30 to 45 in good health. In DNA form, the CDR3 reads TGTGCCAGCAGCTTACCTCCGCTCGCGGAGCAGTATTTT. This translates into CASSLPPLAEQYF. Combining the CDR3 with reference TRBV7-9 and TRBJ2-3 gives the whole variable domain DTGVSQNPRHKITKRGQNVTFRCDPISEHNRLYWYRQTLGQGPEFLTYFQNEAQLEKSRLLSDRFSAERPKGSFSTLEIQRTEQGDSAMYLCASSLPPLAEQYFGPGTRLTVL.